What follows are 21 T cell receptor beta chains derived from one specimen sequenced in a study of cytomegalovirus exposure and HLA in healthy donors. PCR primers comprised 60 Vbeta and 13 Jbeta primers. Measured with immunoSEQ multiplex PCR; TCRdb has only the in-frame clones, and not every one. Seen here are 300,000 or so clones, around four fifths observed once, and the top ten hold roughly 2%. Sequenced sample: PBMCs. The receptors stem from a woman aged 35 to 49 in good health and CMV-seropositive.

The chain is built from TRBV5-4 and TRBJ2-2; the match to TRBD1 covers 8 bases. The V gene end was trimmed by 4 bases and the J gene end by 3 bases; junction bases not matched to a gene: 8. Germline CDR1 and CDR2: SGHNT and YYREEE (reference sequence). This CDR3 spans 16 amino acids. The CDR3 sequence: CASSRRTGLDTGELFF. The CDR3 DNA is TGTGCCAGCAGCCGCCGGACAGGGTTAGACACCGGGGAGCTGTTTTTT.

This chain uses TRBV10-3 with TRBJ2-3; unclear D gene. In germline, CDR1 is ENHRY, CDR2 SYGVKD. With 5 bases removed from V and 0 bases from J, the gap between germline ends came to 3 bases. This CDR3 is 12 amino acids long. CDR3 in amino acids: CAISPSTDTQYF. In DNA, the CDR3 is TGTGCCATCAGTCCTAGCACAGATACGCAGTATTTT.

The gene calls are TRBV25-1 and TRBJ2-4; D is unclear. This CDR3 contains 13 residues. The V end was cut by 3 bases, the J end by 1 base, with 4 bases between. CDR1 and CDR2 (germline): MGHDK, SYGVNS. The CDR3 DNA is TGTGCCAGCAGTGACGGGGCCAAAAACATTCAGTACTTC. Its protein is CASSDGAKNIQYF.

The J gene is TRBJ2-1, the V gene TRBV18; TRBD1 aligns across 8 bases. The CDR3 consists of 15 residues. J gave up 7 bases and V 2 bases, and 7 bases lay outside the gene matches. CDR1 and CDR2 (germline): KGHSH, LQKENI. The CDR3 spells CASSPGDRGGNEQFF. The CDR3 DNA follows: TGTGCCAGCTCACCAGGTGACAGGGGAGGTAATGAGCAGTTCTTC. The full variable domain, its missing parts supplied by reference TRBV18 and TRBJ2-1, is NAGVMQNPRHLVRRRGQEARLRCSPMKGHSHVYWYRQLPEEGLKFMVYLQKENIIDESGMPKERFSAEFPKEGPSILRIQQVVRGDSAAYFCASSPGDRGGNEQFFGPGTRLTVL.

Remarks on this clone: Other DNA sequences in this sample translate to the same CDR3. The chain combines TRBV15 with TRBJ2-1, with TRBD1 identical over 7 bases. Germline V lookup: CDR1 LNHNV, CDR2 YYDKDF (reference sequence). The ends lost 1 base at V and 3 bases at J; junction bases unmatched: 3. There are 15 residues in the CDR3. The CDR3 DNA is TGTGCCACCAGCAGAGCTCGACAGGGCTACAATGAGCAGTTCTTC. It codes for CATSRARQGYNEQFF. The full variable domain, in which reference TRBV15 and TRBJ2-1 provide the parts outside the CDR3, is DAMVIQNPRYQVTQFGKPVTLSCSQTLNHNVMYWYQQKSSQAPKLLFHYYDKDFNNEADTPDNFQSRRPNTSFCFLDIRSPGLGDTAMYLCATSRARQGYNEQFFGPGTRLTVL.

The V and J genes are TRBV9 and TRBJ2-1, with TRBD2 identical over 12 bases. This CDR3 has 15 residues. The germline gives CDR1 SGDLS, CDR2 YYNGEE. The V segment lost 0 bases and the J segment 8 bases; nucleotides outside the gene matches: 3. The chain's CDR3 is CASSVEASGRDEQFF. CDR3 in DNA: TGTGCCAGCAGCGTAGAGGCTAGCGGGAGGGATGAGCAGTTCTTC.

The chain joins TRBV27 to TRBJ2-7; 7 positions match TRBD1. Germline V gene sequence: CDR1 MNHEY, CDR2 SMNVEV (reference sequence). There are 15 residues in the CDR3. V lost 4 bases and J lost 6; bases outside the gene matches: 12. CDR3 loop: CASSYFLQGRGEQYF. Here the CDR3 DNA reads TGTGCCAGCAGTTACTTCCTACAGGGGAGAGGCGAGCAGTACTTC.

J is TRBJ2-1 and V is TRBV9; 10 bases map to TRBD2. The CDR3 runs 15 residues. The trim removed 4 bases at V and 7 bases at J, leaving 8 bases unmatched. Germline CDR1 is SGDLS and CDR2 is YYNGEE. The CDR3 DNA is TGTGCCAGCAGCTCCTCTAGCGGGAGTGGGAATGAGCAGTTCTTC. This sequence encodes CASSSSSGSGNEQFF.

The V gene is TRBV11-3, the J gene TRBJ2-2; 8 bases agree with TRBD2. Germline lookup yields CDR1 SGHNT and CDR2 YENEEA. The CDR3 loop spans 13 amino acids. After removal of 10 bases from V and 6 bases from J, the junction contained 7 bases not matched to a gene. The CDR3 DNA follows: TGTGCCACCTCGGGAGGGTTCGCCGGGGAGCTGTTTTTT. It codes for CATSGGFAGELFF.

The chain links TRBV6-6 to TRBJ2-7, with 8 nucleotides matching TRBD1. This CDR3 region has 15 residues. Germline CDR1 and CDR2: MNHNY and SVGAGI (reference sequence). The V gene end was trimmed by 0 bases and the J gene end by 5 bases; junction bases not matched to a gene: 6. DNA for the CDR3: TGTGCCAGCAGTTACTCAAGCAGGGGGCTGGACGAGCAGTACTTC. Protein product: CASSYSSRGLDEQYF.

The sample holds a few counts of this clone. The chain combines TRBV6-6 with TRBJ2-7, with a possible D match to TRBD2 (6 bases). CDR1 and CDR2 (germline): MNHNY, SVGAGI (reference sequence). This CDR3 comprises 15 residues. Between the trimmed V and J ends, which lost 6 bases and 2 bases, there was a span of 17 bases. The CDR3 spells CASSPGGVSTYEQYF. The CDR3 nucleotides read TGTGCCAGCAGCCCGGGCGGGGTTTCGACCTACGAGCAGTACTTC.

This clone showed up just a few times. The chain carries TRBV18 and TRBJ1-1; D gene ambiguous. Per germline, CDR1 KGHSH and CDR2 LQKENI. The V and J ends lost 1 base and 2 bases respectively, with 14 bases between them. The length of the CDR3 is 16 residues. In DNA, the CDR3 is TGTGCCAGCTCACCACGGGTGCAGGAAGGAAACACTGAAGCTTTCTTT. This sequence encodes CASSPRVQEGNTEAFF.

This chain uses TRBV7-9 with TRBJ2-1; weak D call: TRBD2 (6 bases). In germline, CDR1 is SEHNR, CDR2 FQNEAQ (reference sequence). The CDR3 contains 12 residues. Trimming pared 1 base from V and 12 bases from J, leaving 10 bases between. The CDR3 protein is CASSLEAGRQFF. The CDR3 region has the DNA TGTGCCAGCAGCTTAGAGGCGGGGCGGCAGTTCTTC. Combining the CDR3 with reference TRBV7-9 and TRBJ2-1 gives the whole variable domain DTGVSQNPRHKITKRGQNVTFRCDPISEHNRLYWYRQTLGQGPEFLTYFQNEAQLEKSRLLSDRFSAERPKGSFSTLEIQRTEQGDSAMYLCASSLEAGRQFFGPGTRLTVL.

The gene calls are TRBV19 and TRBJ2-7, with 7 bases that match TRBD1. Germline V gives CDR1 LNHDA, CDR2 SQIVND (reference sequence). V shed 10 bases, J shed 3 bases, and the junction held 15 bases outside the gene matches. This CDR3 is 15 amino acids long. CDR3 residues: CATSLSPGQIYEQYF. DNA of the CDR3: TGTGCCACATCGCTTTCACCGGGACAGATCTACGAGCAGTACTTC.

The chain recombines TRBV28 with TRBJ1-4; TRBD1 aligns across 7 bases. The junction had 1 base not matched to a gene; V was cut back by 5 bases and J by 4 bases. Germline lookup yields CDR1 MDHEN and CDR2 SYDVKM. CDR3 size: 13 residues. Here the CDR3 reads CASSQGGNEKLFF. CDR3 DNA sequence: TGTGCCAGCAGTCAGGGGGGTAATGAAAAACTGTTTTTT.

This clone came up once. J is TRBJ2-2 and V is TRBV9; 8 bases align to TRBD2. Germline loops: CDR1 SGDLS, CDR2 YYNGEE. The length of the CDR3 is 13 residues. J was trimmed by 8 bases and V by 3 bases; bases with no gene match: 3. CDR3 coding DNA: TGTGCCAGCAGCGCCAGCGGGAGAGGGGAGCTGTTTTTT. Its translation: CASSASGRGELFF.

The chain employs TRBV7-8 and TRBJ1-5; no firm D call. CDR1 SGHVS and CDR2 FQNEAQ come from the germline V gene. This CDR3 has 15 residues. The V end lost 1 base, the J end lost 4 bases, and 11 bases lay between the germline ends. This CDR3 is CASSLGVRGNQPQHF. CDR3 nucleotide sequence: TGTGCCAGCAGCTTAGGGGTGCGGGGAAATCAGCCCCAGCATTTT.

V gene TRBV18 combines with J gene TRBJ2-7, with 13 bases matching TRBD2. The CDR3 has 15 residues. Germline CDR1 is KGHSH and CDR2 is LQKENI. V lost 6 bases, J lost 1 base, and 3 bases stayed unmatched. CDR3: CASSRLAGGSYEQYF. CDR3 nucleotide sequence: TGTGCCAGCTCCCGACTAGCGGGAGGATCCTACGAGCAGTACTTC.

The chain's CDR3 is CATSRASLGSYEQYF. The CDR3 DNA reads TGTGCCACCAGCAGAGCTTCCCTAGGTTCCTACGAGCAGTACTTC. The chain employs TRBV15 and TRBJ2-7, with D uncertain. This CDR3 comprises 15 residues. The ends were cut back, 1 base at V and 1 base at J, with 11 bases in the middle. CDR1 and CDR2 (germline): LNHNV, YYDKDF (reference sequence). The variable domain in full, with the rest retrieved from reference TRBV15 and TRBJ2-7, is DAMVIQNPRYQVTQFGKPVTLSCSQTLNHNVMYWYQQKSSQAPKLLFHYYDKDFNNEADTPDNFQSRRPNTSFCFLDIRSPGLGDTAMYLCATSRASLGSYEQYFGPGTRLTVT.

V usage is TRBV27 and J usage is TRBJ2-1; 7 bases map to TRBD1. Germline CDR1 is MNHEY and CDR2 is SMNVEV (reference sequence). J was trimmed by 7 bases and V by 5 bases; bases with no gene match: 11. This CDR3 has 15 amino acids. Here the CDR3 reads CASSQSTGYGNEQFF. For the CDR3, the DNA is TGTGCCAGCAGTCAATCGACAGGGTACGGTAATGAGCAGTTCTTC.

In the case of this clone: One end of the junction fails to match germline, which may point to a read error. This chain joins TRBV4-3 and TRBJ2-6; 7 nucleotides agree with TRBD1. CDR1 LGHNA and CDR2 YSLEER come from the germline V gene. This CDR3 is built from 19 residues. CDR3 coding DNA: TGCGCCAGCAGCCAAGAAGTCCCGGGACAGACCTCTGGGGCCAACGGCCTGACTTTC. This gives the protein CASSQEVPGQTSGANGLTF.